This T cell receptor (beta chain) was captured in a study of hypomethylating agent response in myelodysplastic syndrome (dated by TCRdb to about 2021). Study-level background: The hypomethylating agent given was azacitidine in about 70% of the 11 patients and decitabine in 3 of 11 patients. Of the myelodysplastic syndrome patients in the cohort, 8 or 9 were male and 2 were female. Response was defined as complete response or hematologic improvement, and patients meeting neither criterion were classed as non-responders. Roughly six patients responded with complete response or hematologic improvement, and 4 or 5 patients were non-responders. TET2 mutation was identified most frequently, being present in 5 of 11 patients. A mean patient age of around 70 +/- 6 years was recorded, and a diploid cytogenetic profile was observed most commonly.

As for this clone: What antigen it recognizes has not been identified. The sample holds no much larger clone one base away, and base qualities are not on file.

CDR1 is given as MGHDK and CDR2 as SYGVNS, both from the germline V gene. V is reduced by 3 bases and J by 3 bases, leaving a spacing of 15 bases between them. Inclusive of the bounding cysteine and phenylalanine, the CDR3 is 15 residues long. This entry keeps only the CDR3 DNA: 45 bases, framed from base 1. The investigation overall reported the following: The healthy control donors were not matched in age to the MDS patients, and this mismatch could have affected the comparison between MDS and healthy donors. Novel clonotypes were found to emerge more often in responders, whereas more contracted clonotypes were observed in non-responders after treatment. After treatment with a hypomethylating agent, no significant changes in richness, rarefaction diversity or clonality were seen, whether all patients were considered together or each response group separately. Possible recognition of novel MDS antigens by the shared GLIPH2 clusters was not confirmed, and experimental validation of that possible recognition is needed. Only approximately 10 patients were analyzed, so the study cohort was small.

T-cell subsets were not sorted, and bulk bone marrow was analyzed instead. TCR beta CDR3 regions were immunosequenced from bone marrow of about 10 myelodysplastic syndrome patients before and after hypomethylating agent therapy. For longitudinal repertoire tracking, a baseline bone marrow plus two to three bone marrows at different post-treatment timepoints were contributed by each patient. Genomic DNA was extracted from whole bone marrow, and quality was checked by TapeStation, NanoDrop OneC and PicoGreen assays. The library was produced with the immunoSEQ multiplex PCR assay. Each sample was run at survey resolution as two replicates of approximately 200 ng apiece, for a total of around 400 ng of DNA. The hsTCRB kit detected rearranged TCRB sequences in genomic DNA using multiplex PCR primers targeting V and J genes. In the first PCR, the CDR3 region was amplified for 31 cycles with the QIAGEN Multiplex PCR Kit. A second PCR of 7 to 8 cycles attached sample barcodes and Illumina adapters to each replicate. Pooled libraries were quantified with a QuantStudio 6 and the KAPA library quantification kit. Approximately 15 pM of pooled libraries went onto an Illumina MiSeq for sequencing, using single-end reads of 156 cycles plus an index read of 15 cycles. Per the source publication's procedure: Of some 170,000 unique clonotypes, roughly 1.5% were flagged by VDJdb annotation as previously reported viral-epitope-specific clonotypes. The immunoSEQ Data Assistant and immunoSEQ Analyzer turned the raw reads into TCRB repertoires that were normalized and annotated. Clonotype analysis used the immunarch R package version 0.6.5 and BioAnalyzer. Before richness was estimated, every repertoire was downsampled to match the clone count of the smallest repertoire. Clonotypes were classified as expanded, contracted or novel by Fisher's exact tests, with novel defined as zero frequency before treatment. Significantly changed CDR3 beta sequences were clustered with GLIPH2 at simulation_depth=1000 and kmer_min_depth=3, and CDR3s shorter than five residues were left out. TCRdb mirrors the immuneACCESS table, restricted to in-frame sequences. Some clones are absent from its copies; in checked studies, under half trace to an unresolved V gene, and the reason for the others is unknown. That table is the source of V, J and clone size, and D and trimming were worked out from the DNA. For this sample the table gives roughly 1,600 clones, of which about 80% were detected only once. The ten largest clones capture roughly 19% of the sample.

The TCR originated in a human donor with myelodysplastic syndrome. The chain links TRBV25-1 with TRBJ2-7; the D segment cannot be called with confidence. The source was bone marrow, collected before or after starting hypomethylating agent treatment for myelodysplastic syndrome (not recorded which). The DNA sequence is as follows: TGTGCCAGCAGTGAGCCCGCTCAAGGGTTCTACGAGCAGTACTTC. Its protein reads: CASSEPAQGFYEQYF.